This T cell receptor beta chain was sequenced for a study of blood T cell repertoires in COVID-19. Study-wide context: The United States, Italy and Spain provided the acute and convalescent COVID-19 samples. T cells, B-cell-depleted T cells, or PBMCs provided the cDNA or gDNA that served as material.

This clone was seen a single time. Trimming removed 1 base from V and 4 bases from J, with 8 bases in between. Germline-derived CDR1 and CDR2 are MNHNS and SASEGT. This CDR3 contains 14 residues. As originally analysed: Counts of nucleated cells, estimated from reference gene primer amplification, were obtained. The repertoire was sequenced with immunoSEQ multiplex PCR; TCRdb's copy has only in-frame clones and lacks some. V and J calls and clone size follow that table, whereas D and trimming were derived from the DNA. The sample lists roughly 230,000 clones, about 84% seen once, with roughly 8% in the top ten.

The sequence was collected from a woman over 75 with acute or convalescent COVID-19. V usage is TRBV6-1 and J usage is TRBJ1-5, with D possibly matching TRBD1 (5 bases). Sequencing was done on a sample of peripheral blood. CDR3 bases: TGTGCCAGCAGTGAAGGACAGTGGAATCAGCCCCAGCATTTT. As protein: CASSEGQWNQPQHF.